Presented here are 15 T cell receptor beta chains from one specimen sequenced in a study of blood T cell repertoires in COVID-19. TCRdb keeps only in-frame clones here, not all; method: immunoSEQ multiplex PCR. This table holds more than 110,000 clones, around 89% found once. The source material was peripheral blood. The receptors originated from a man in his sixties with active or convalescent COVID-19.

The V call is TRBV2, the J call TRBJ1-6; 9 bases are a match to TRBD1. CDR3 length equals 15 residues. The germline V gene has CDR1 SNHLY and CDR2 FYNNEI. The ends lost 4 bases at V and 7 bases at J; junction bases unmatched: 5. The CDR3 DNA follows: TGTGCCAGCAGTGCTCCAGGACAGGGGAATTCACCCCTCCACTTT. Its translation is CASSAPGQGNSPLHF. Drawing the rest from reference TRBV2 and TRBJ1-6, the complete variable domain is EPEVTQTPSHQVTQMGQEVILRCVPISNHLYFYWYRQILGQKVEFLVSFYNNEISEKSEIFDDQFSVERPDGSNFTLKIRSTKLEDSAMYFCASSAPGQGNSPLHFGNGTRLTVT.

The chain joins TRBV19 to TRBJ1-5; D perhaps matches TRBD1 (5 bases). The ends were cut back, 4 bases at V and 5 bases at J, with 15 bases in the middle. Germline V gene data show CDR1 as LNHDA and CDR2 as SQIVND (reference sequence). This CDR3 contains 15 residues. CDR3 nucleotide sequence: TGTGCCAGTAGTAAGGGTGGGGAGGGGTATCAGCCCCAGCATTTT. Residues: CASSKGGEGYQPQHF. The whole variable domain, filled in from reference TRBV19 and TRBJ1-5, reads DGGITQSPKYLFRKEGQNVTLSCEQNLNHDAMYWYRQDPGQGLRLIYYSQIVNDFQKGDIAEGYSVSREKKESFPLTVTSAQKNPTAFYLCASSKGGEGYQPQHFGDGTRLSIL.

The chain uses TRBV30 and TRBJ2-4; D might be TRBD2 (5 bases). V lost 0 bases, J lost 1 base, and 10 bases lay in between. The CDR3 spans 15 residues. From germline, CDR1 is GTSNPN and CDR2 SVGIG (reference sequence). CDR3 protein: CAWSVRERAKNIQYF. CDR3 DNA: TGTGCCTGGAGTGTAAGGGAGAGGGCCAAAAACATTCAGTACTTC.

This clone was seen more than once but under ten times. The J gene is TRBJ2-7, the V gene TRBV27; 7 bases line up with TRBD1. Per germline, CDR1 MNHEY and CDR2 SMNVEV (reference sequence). This CDR3 has 16 amino acids. V was clipped by 4 bases and J by 2 bases; unmatched bases: 11. CDR3 loop: CASSSLGTVGTYEQYF. The CDR3 DNA is TGTGCCAGCAGTTCACTCGGGACAGTAGGAACCTACGAGCAGTACTTC.

The gene calls are TRBV7-9 and TRBJ1-4; D is perhaps TRBD1 (6 bases). This CDR3 is 16 amino acids long. V was shortened by 4 bases and J by 1 base, with 13 bases between the two germline ends. The germline V gene has CDR1 SEHNR and CDR2 FQNEAQ (reference sequence). Here the CDR3 DNA reads TGTGCCAGCAGCTCCGGGACACGAGGAACTAATGAAAAACTGTTTTTT. Its translation: CASSSGTRGTNEKLFF.

This clone was seen once. The chain joins TRBV5-1 to TRBJ2-7; 7 bases line up with TRBD2. V was pared by 4 bases and J by 5 bases, with 9 bases of the junction left unmatched. CDR3 size: 14 residues. Germline-derived CDR1 and CDR2 are SGHRS and YFSETQ. Written as DNA, the CDR3 is TGCGCCAGCAGCCCGGGACGGGAGGTCCACGAGCAGTACTTC. Translated: CASSPGREVHEQYF.

The chain is built from TRBV4-3 and TRBJ1-2, with D unresolved. V lost 2 bases and J lost 7, with 20 bases in between. The CDR3 is made up of 16 amino acids. Germline CDR1 LGHNA, CDR2 YSLEER. This chain's CDR3 is CASSQIRSGSRGGYTF. The CDR3 coding sequence is TGCGCCAGCAGCCAAATACGATCCGGGAGCCGGGGTGGCTACACCTTC.

The chain combines TRBV5-4 with TRBJ2-3; D perhaps matches TRBD1 (5 bases). Germline V gives CDR1 SGHNT, CDR2 YYREEE (reference sequence). V was pared by 5 bases and J by 4 bases, with 20 bases between. This CDR3 is 16 amino acids long. CDR3 residues: CASRLGGSRAPDTQYF. DNA of the CDR3: TGTGCCAGCAGGCTTGGTGGGTCCAGGGCCCCAGATACGCAGTATTTT.

This rearrangement joins TRBV2 to TRBJ2-2; no firm D call. Germline loops: CDR1 SNHLY, CDR2 FYNNEI. V lost 9 bases and J 5 bases, leaving 13 bases between the germline ends. The CDR3 is 13 amino acids. The CDR3 protein is CASRLLETGELFF. CDR3 nucleotide sequence: TGTGCCAGTCGGTTGTTAGAGACCGGGGAGCTGTTTTTT.

V is TRBV24-1 and J is TRBJ2-3, with TRBD2 identical over 13 bases. The CDR3 loop spans 17 amino acids. Germline V gene lookup returns CDR1 KGHDR and CDR2 SFDVKD. The trim removed 3 bases at V and 3 bases at J, leaving 5 bases unmatched. The DNA for the CDR3 is TGTGCCACCAGTGATGCGACTAGCGGGAGGAAGACAGATACGCAGTATTTT. Translated, it gives CATSDATSGRKTDTQYF.

On this clone itself: This likely comes from a read error, as the CDR3 has no conserved phenylalanine or tryptophan at its end. Because the CDR3's place on the DNA is in doubt, the DNA is left out and the CDR3 is given as listed by TCRdb. The chain joins TRBV27 to TRBJ2-7; the D call TRBD1 from the table was never checked on the DNA. The CDR3 sequence runs 9 residues, both termini included. Germline CDR1 and CDR2: MNHEY and SMNVEV (reference sequence). CDR3: CASSWTGRL.

V usage is TRBV6-6 and J usage is TRBJ2-1, with D perhaps matching TRBD2 (5 bases). Per the germline V gene, CDR1 is MNHNY and CDR2 is SVGAGI (reference sequence). The CDR3 contains 14 residues. Trimming stripped 5 bases from V and 9 bases from J, with 17 bases between. CDR3 DNA: TGTGCCAGCAGTATCGAGGTGGAGCGGAGTGAGCAGTTCTTC. It codes for CASSIEVERSEQFF.

The rearrangement uses TRBV27 and TRBJ2-3; a possible D gene is TRBD2 (7 bases). CDR1 MNHEY and CDR2 SMNVEV come from the germline V gene (reference sequence). This CDR3 is 12 amino acids long. The V gene lost 6 bases and the J gene lost 5 bases, with 9 bases spanning the gap. CDR3: CASSGGQDTQYF. CDR3 nucleotides: TGTGCCAGCAGCGGGGGGCAAGATACGCAGTATTTT.

V gene TRBV29-1 combines with J gene TRBJ2-5; 10 positions agree with TRBD2. Germline values: CDR1 SQVTM, CDR2 ANQGSEA. The CDR3 consists of 13 residues. V shed 3 bases, J shed 7 bases, and the junction held 5 bases outside the gene matches. The CDR3 loop reads CSVDSGGPGTQYF. In DNA, the CDR3 is TGCAGCGTTGATAGCGGGGGGCCGGGGACCCAGTACTTC.

The rearrangement joins TRBV10-3 to TRBJ2-1, with 9 bases identical to TRBD2. The CDR3 is made up of 15 amino acids. CDR1 is ENHRY and CDR2 is SYGVKD in the germline V gene. J gave up 8 bases and V 3 bases, and 8 bases lay outside the gene matches. The CDR3 sequence is CAISEGLAPGHEQFF. As DNA, the CDR3 is TGTGCCATCAGTGAAGGACTAGCGCCCGGGCATGAGCAGTTCTTC.